The 22 T cell receptor beta chains listed next were all sequenced from one sample in a study of T cells in pancreatic ductal adenocarcinoma (dated by TCRdb to the late 2010s). Library creation used the immunoSEQ multiplex PCR assay. Entries here come from immuneACCESS through TCRdb and include only in-frame sequences with V and J called. Some clones fail to appear in such tables; in the studies checked, an unresolved V gene covers under half of the shortfall, and the cause of the remainder is unknown. The sample profile shows around 2,500 clones; 84% of them were found once. The biggest ten clones account for about 6.7% of the sample. Pancreatic ductal adenocarcinoma patients who had undergone surgery without neoadjuvant therapy were selected. The sequenced sample consisted of pancreatic tumor tissue. The receptors here all came from a human donor with pancreatic ductal adenocarcinoma.

The chain has TRBV7-2 and TRBJ2-4; maybe TRBD1 (6 bases). V shed 3 bases and J shed 2 bases, with 23 bases lying between them. Germline assignment: CDR1 SGHTA and CDR2 FQGNSA. The length of the CDR3 is 19 residues. CDR3 coding DNA: TGTGCCAGCAGCTTGCGGGCTACAACCTCCGGGACAACCAAAAACATTCAGTACTTC. Residues: CASSLRATTSGTTKNIQYF.

The chain has TRBV9 and TRBJ1-4; the D is unclear. This CDR3 is 17 amino acids long. V shed 3 bases and J shed 7 bases, with 22 bases lying between them. In germline, CDR1 is SGDLS, CDR2 YYNGEE. As DNA, the CDR3 is TGTGCCAGCAGCGGCGGGATTTTAAGCTTTGGTCCTGAAAAACTGTTTTTT. Protein sequence: CASSGGILSFGPEKLFF.

This clone was observed a few times. The chain is built from TRBV5-1 and TRBJ2-2; 7 bases fit TRBD2. The germline CDR1 and CDR2 sequences are SGHRS and YFSETQ. The V segment lost 3 bases and the J segment 6 bases; nucleotides outside the gene matches: 8. The CDR3 consists of 15 residues. CDR3 nucleotide sequence: TGCGCCAGCAGCTCTACTAGCGAGGGGCCCGGGGAGCTGTTTTTT. This sequence encodes CASSSTSEGPGELFF.

J is TRBJ2-1 and V is TRBV11-2, with TRBD2 matching over 10 bases. J lost 4 bases, V lost 6 bases, and 12 bases had no gene match. This CDR3 comprises 17 residues. CDR1 SGHAT and CDR2 FQNNGV come from the germline V gene. Here the CDR3 reads CASSLRAGLAQYNEQFF. The CDR3 bases are TGTGCCAGCAGTCTAAGAGCGGGACTAGCGCAATACAATGAGCAGTTCTTC.

The gene calls are TRBV5-1 and TRBJ2-3; maybe TRBD1 (7 bases). Trimming shortened V by 8 bases and J by 2 bases, and 15 bases separated the two germline ends. This CDR3 is built from 14 residues. The germline V gene encodes CDR1 SGHRS and CDR2 YFSETQ. The CDR3 loop reads CASAGGGYTDTQYF. The CDR3 DNA follows: TGCGCCAGTGCAGGAGGGGGCTACACAGATACGCAGTATTTT.

V gene TRBV14 combines with J gene TRBJ2-5; D is unresolved. Germline V gene lookup returns CDR1 SGHDN and CDR2 FVKESK. With 0 bases removed from V and 5 bases from J, the gap between germline ends came to 10 bases. The CDR3 contains 14 residues. CDR3 amino acids: CASSQDWASETQYF. The CDR3 DNA is TGTGCCAGCAGCCAAGATTGGGCCAGCGAGACCCAGTACTTC.

This clone was seen just once. This CDR3 is CASSKFREQYF. DNA of the CDR3: TGTGCCAGCAGCAAATTTCGCGAGCAGTACTTC. The chain couples TRBV21-1 to TRBJ2-7; no DNA check was done on the table's D call, TRBD2. TRBV21-1 is a pseudogene. CDR3 length equals 11 residues.

CDR3 amino acids: CSATTGKPQHF. The CDR3 DNA is TGCAGTGCCACGACAGGGAAGCCCCAGCATTTT. The chain couples TRBV20-1 to TRBJ1-5; 7 positions match TRBD1. The CDR3 totals 11 residues. The germline V gene has CDR1 DFQATT and CDR2 SNEGSKA (reference sequence). V lost 6 bases and J lost 8; bases outside the gene matches: 4.

The chain employs TRBV7-6 and TRBJ2-5; TRBD1 is a possible D gene (6 bases). Looked up from germline, CDR1 is SGHVS and CDR2 is FNYEAQ. This CDR3 spans 14 amino acids. V dropped 1 base and J dropped 2 bases, with 8 bases sitting between them. The DNA for the CDR3 is TGTGCCAGCAGCTTAGTTGGGACACAAGAGACCCAGTACTTC. This gives the protein CASSLVGTQETQYF.

This sequence joins TRBV7-3 and TRBJ2-1; TRBD2 matches 7 bases. The germline gives CDR1 SGHTA, CDR2 FQGTGA. CDR3 length equals 13 residues. The V gene end was trimmed by 1 base and the J gene end by 9 bases; junction bases not matched to a gene: 3. This chain's CDR3 is CASSLSGEGEQFF. The DNA for the CDR3 is TGTGCCAGCAGCTTAAGCGGGGAGGGTGAGCAGTTCTTC.

V gene TRBV6-5 combines with J gene TRBJ2-1, with D hard to call. The CDR3 extends over 12 amino acids. The ends were cut back, 4 bases at V and 9 bases at J, with 10 bases in the middle. In germline, CDR1 is MNHEY, CDR2 SVGAGI. The chain's CDR3 is CASSFRRGEQFF. As DNA, the CDR3 is TGTGCCAGCAGTTTTCGGCGCGGTGAGCAGTTCTTC.

The chain is built from TRBV11-2 and TRBJ2-7, with no clear D. Germline-derived CDR1 and CDR2 are SGHAT and FQNNGV. CDR3 length: 11 amino acids. V lost 7 bases to trimming and J lost 6 bases, with 10 bases between them. The CDR3 bases are TGTGCCAGCAACAATGGTGCCGAGCAGTACTTC. It yields the protein CASNNGAEQYF.

The V call is TRBV7-3, the J call TRBJ2-3, with 9 bases fitting TRBD2. Unmatched junction bases numbered 12, after V lost 5 bases and J lost 3 bases. The V gene's germline CDR1 is SGHTA and CDR2 FQGTGA. The CDR3 totals 17 residues. The CDR3, as DNA: TGTGCCAGCAGCCCAGGATTAGCGGGAGTTGGTACAGATACGCAGTATTTT. It encodes CASSPGLAGVGTDTQYF.

The J gene is TRBJ2-1, the V gene TRBV5-5, with 9 positions matching TRBD2. The CDR3 extends over 12 amino acids. V lost 5 bases, J lost 11 bases, and 5 bases stayed unmatched. The germline CDR1 and CDR2 sequences are SGHKS and YYEKEE (reference sequence). The CDR3 is CASSFTSGQQFF. CDR3 nucleotides: TGTGCCAGCAGTTTCACTAGCGGGCAGCAGTTCTTC. Together with reference TRBV5-5 and TRBJ2-1, the CDR3 gives the full variable domain: DAGVTQSPTHLIKTRGQQVTLRCSPISGHKSVSWYQQVLGQGPQFIFQYYEKEERGRGNFPDRFSARQFPNYSSELNVNALLLGDSALYLCASSFTSGQQFFGPGTRLTVL.

This clone was detected only a few times. This chain joins TRBV7-9 and TRBJ2-3; no firm D call. Trimming pared 4 bases from V and 3 bases from J, leaving 11 bases between. The CDR3 runs to 14 residues. Germline V gives CDR1 SEHNR, CDR2 FQNEAQ (reference sequence). The CDR3 sequence is CASSSEIWTDTQYF. DNA for the CDR3: TGTGCCAGCAGCTCCGAGATATGGACAGATACGCAGTATTTT.

The V call is TRBV29-1, the J call TRBJ2-1, with a tentative D call TRBD2 (5 bases). Deletions cut 3 bases from V and 12 bases from J, with 15 bases between. CDR1 SQVTM and CDR2 ANQGSEA come from the germline V gene. This CDR3 spans 12 amino acids. DNA for the CDR3: TGCAGCGTTGATGCGAGCGGAGTGGCGCAGTTCTTC. Amino acids: CSVDASGVAQFF.

This clone was found once. The CDR3 nucleotides read TGTGCCACGCGGGGACAGGCGATCAATCAGCCCCAGCATTTT. Amino acid sequence: CATRGQAINQPQHF. The chain combines TRBV19 with TRBJ1-5; 8 bases align to TRBD1. The CDR3 contains 14 residues. Germline loops: CDR1 LNHDA, CDR2 SQIVND (reference sequence). Unmatched junction bases numbered 8, after V lost 10 bases and J lost 3 bases.

This chain links TRBV11-2 with TRBJ2-6, with D perhaps TRBD1 (6 bases). This CDR3 spans 16 amino acids. Between the trimmed V and J ends, which lost 8 bases and 0 bases, there was a span of 14 bases. CDR1 is SGHAT and CDR2 is FQNNGV in the germline V gene. The CDR3 sequence: CASSGTTRSGANVLTF. DNA of the CDR3: TGTGCCAGCTCCGGGACAACTCGCTCTGGGGCCAACGTCCTGACTTTC.

This rearrangement joins TRBV6-5 to TRBJ2-7; D is possibly TRBD2 (6 bases). Germline loops: CDR1 MNHEY, CDR2 SVGAGI. Trimming removed 5 bases from V and 0 bases from J, with 14 bases in between. The CDR3 spans 15 residues. CDR3 DNA sequence: TGTGCCAGCAGTCGAACGGGACTGAACTCCTACGAGCAGTACTTC. Amino acid sequence: CASSRTGLNSYEQYF.

V gene TRBV18 combines with J gene TRBJ2-7; 10 nucleotides align to TRBD2. Germline V gene data show CDR1 as KGHSH and CDR2 as LQKENI. The CDR3 loop spans 15 amino acids. The V segment lost 4 bases and the J segment 3 bases; nucleotides outside the gene matches: 6. CDR3 bases: TGTGCCAGCTCACTTACCTCTAGCGGGAGCTACGAGCAGTACTTC. It translates to CASSLTSSGSYEQYF.

The genes are TRBV5-6 and TRBJ1-2, with D tentatively TRBD1 (5 bases). Germline CDR1 reads SGHDT; CDR2 reads YYEEEE. V was cut by 5 bases and J by 4 bases, with 18 bases left in between. The CDR3 is 15 amino acids. CDR3 residues: CASRPRQKSLYGYTF. The CDR3 DNA is TGTGCCAGCAGACCCCGACAGAAGTCTCTCTATGGCTACACCTTC.

The V call is TRBV6-7, the J call TRBJ1-2; 10 bases fit TRBD1. TRBV6-7 is identified as an open reading frame with a role that is uncertain. After removal of 5 bases from V and 0 bases from J, the junction contained 9 bases not matched to a gene. The CDR3 is 17 amino acids. This chain's CDR3 is CASSRQPGQGTNYGYTF. The CDR3 DNA sequence: TGTGCCAGCAGTCGCCAGCCGGGACAGGGGACTAACTATGGCTACACCTTC.